The clone carrying this T cell receptor beta chain was seen a few times. Antigen unknown. Germline V gives CDR1 SGDLS, CDR2 YYNGEE. The CDR3 is 15 amino acids. The J segment lost 0 bases and the V segment lost 2 bases, leaving 1 base of the junction unmatched. The data were obtained in a study of CD8 T cells in ankylosing spondylitis. Each CDR3 protein is one row after TCRdb ran MiXCR on the 5' RACE reads. The sample holds about 390,000 distinct CDR3 sequences; about 20% are singletons and the top ten take around 16%. Findings and caveats of the study: Disease-linked clones reportedly concentrated significantly in matched ankylosing spondylitis synovial fluid. Apparently characteristic of ankylosing spondylitis blood was a TCR beta motif (eight highly homologous variants).

This chain connects TRBV9 to TRBJ2-2; 7 positions agree with TRBD2. The sample comprised blood, either unsorted or a sorted T cell fraction (not recorded which). The sequence was collected from a male donor with ankylosing spondylitis. The CDR3 DNA follows: TGTGCCAGCAGCGTGGGACTACCGAACACCGGGGAGCTGTTTTTT. It translates to CASSVGLPNTGELFF.